The clone carrying this TCR beta chain has more than one count but fewer than ten. The antigen is unknown. Quantitative 5'-RACE with molecular barcodes generated TCR beta libraries. From the 5' RACE reads, TCRdb called clonotypes with MiXCR, one entry per CDR3 protein. The table records approximately 550,000 distinct CDR3 sequences, about 12% of them present only once. These data originate in a study of CD8 T cells in ankylosing spondylitis. Germline CDR1 SGHRS, CDR2 YFSETQ. Trimming removed 2 bases from V and 2 bases from J, with 15 bases in between. This CDR3 is built from 16 residues. Regarding the study as a whole: Disease-linked clones were CD8+ and relatively rare in peripheral blood. Reports say disease-linked clones showed up significantly more in matched ankylosing spondylitis synovial fluid. Earlier studies detected some motif variants in reactive arthritis synovial fluid and blood. Apparently characteristic of ankylosing spondylitis blood was a TCR beta motif (fewer than ten highly homologous variants).

The source of this sequence is a male donor with ankylosing spondylitis. V usage is TRBV5-1 and J usage is TRBJ2-3; D might be TRBD2 (5 bases). Material for sequencing was blood, either unsorted or a sorted T cell fraction (not recorded which). CDR3 loop: CASSFLTRGATDTQYF. The CDR3 region has the DNA TGCGCCAGCAGCTTTCTTACTAGAGGAGCCACAGATACGCAGTATTTT.